This note documents a single T cell receptor (beta chain) sequence. Its antigen is not yet known. No clone much larger than this one lies a single base away; base qualities are absent. The CDR3 spans 17 residues, from the cysteine through the phenylalanine. Solely the CDR3 DNA is kept, with 51 bases framed from the first base. CDR1 SGHTA and CDR2 FQGTGA are derived from the germline V gene. A distance of 17 bases separates the germline ends of V and J, which lose 3 bases and 0 bases respectively. TCR beta repertoires were profiled from peripheral blood of more than ten young patients with multiple sclerosis to demonstrate the VDJtools post-analysis software. Multiple sclerosis patients were children and adolescents aged about 6 to 16 years. These data originate in a study of post-analysis software for immune sequencing data (dated by TCRdb to between 2014 and 2016). At the level of the whole study: Disease courses on record covered relapsing-remitting, secondary progressive and progressive-relapsing multiple sclerosis, though some patients had no subtype annotation. Patient repertoires were compared against about twelve previously published healthy control repertoires from donors aged about 6 to 26 years. A subset of samples was prepared in parallel using single-end sample barcoding, then pooled and co-amplified after Illumina adapter ligation.

The research as a whole found: Normalized Chao1 diversity was significantly lower in multiple sclerosis patients than controls, suggesting substantial peripheral T-cell clonal expansion. When samples were clustered directly using the F measure, samples prepared in the same batch co-clustered strongly, which prompted a batch-effect correction. The control group was slightly older than the multiple sclerosis patient group. Patients showed significantly higher frequencies than controls for about 5 TRBV segments, among them TRBV5-6, TRBV5-1 and TRBV20-1.

To prepare the library, PCR was applied. TCRdb names Illumina HiSeq 2500 as the instrument used. To reduce PCR and sequencing biases, unique molecular identifiers were incorporated into the TCR beta cDNA libraries. Per 1 to 10 million input T cells, roughly 500,000 cDNA molecules were obtained, such that each molecule approximated one T cell. Patient libraries were prepared and sequenced with the same protocol used for the earlier healthy control dataset. Within a given batch, samples were prepared together, multiplexed and sequenced on the same HiSeq lane. Turning to the authors' computational methods: MIGEC was used to process the raw barcoded reads, and molecular identifier groups with only a single read were discarded before consensus assembly and CDR3 extraction. VDJtools was used for post-analysis of the clonotype tables, with diversity normalized by down-sampling every dataset to the smallest sample size. To correct batch-related cross-sample contamination, repertoire overlap clustering matched CDR3 amino acid sequences but not nucleotide sequences. TCRdb reanalyzed the raw reads on its own, using fastp at Q25 for trimming and MiXCR for clone calling, and kept in-frame beta chains. For every CDR3 protein sequence, its rows merge into one entry that carries the most common genes and DNA. TCRdb, rather than the study authors, made the V and J calls. Present in this sample are hundreds of thousands of distinct CDR3 sequences, roughly 58% of which were seen just once. The top ten constitute about 4.5% of the sample.

The sequencing sample was made of blood. This TCR was sampled from a girl aged 5 to 17 with multiple sclerosis. Here the chain combines TRBV7-3 and TRBJ1-1; TRBD1 is a weak D gene call, 6 bases matching. For the CDR3, the sequence is CASSFFLQGIMNTEAFF. The nucleotide sequence reads as follows: TGTGCCAGCAGCTTTTTCCTCCAGGGGATCATGAACACTGAAGCTTTCTTT.